This T cell receptor (beta chain) originates from a study of spatial heterogeneity in lung cancer. Study as a whole: TCR transcript abundance in tumor regions was strongly correlated with the T cell module score obtained from matched bulk RNA-seq.

Unique molecular identifiers, one per molecule, were present on every TCR cDNA molecule. TCRdb reprocessed the 5' RACE reads with MiXCR, giving one entry per CDR3 protein. The table shows some 14,000 distinct CDR3 sequences, with roughly 3.4% occurring only once. Study outcomes and limitations: The study found that expanded intratumoral alpha and beta TCR counts tracked tumor mutation counts.

This clonotype was observed many times. Its antigen is unknown. Time point noted: sample taken at primary tumor resection. Whole RNA obtained from tumor, nontumor lung or frozen PBMC underwent sequencing without sorting. Germline V lookup: CDR1 DFQATT, CDR2 SNEGSKA (reference sequence). The length of the CDR3 is 14 residues. With 6 bases clipped from V and 4 bases from J, the junction kept 8 bases outside the gene matches. The TCR sequence derives from a male donor with early-stage non-small cell lung cancer. This specimen consisted of lung tumor tissue, obtained at surgery. This rearrangement joins TRBV20-1 to TRBJ1-5, with 8 bases matching TRBD1. CDR3 residues: CSARRTGINQPQHF. The CDR3 DNA follows: TGCAGTGCCCGCCGGACAGGGATAAATCAGCCCCAGCATTTT.